The T cell receptor (beta chain) described here comes from a study of control samples from healthy donors and cancer patients. V was cut by 5 bases and J by 7 bases, with 17 bases left in between. The CDR3 covers 14 residues. The V gene's germline CDR1 is LNHDA and CDR2 SQIVND (reference sequence). Sequencing was performed with immunoSEQ multiplex PCR; in TCRdb, only in-frame clones are kept and a portion is missing. In the table there are almost 90,000 clones, roughly 86% of which are singletons. The chain couples TRBV19 to TRBJ1-1; tentative D call: TRBD1 (6 bases). The sequence derives from a young man in good health. What was sequenced was blood. The CDR3 DNA is TGTGCCAGTAGTGAGCGCGGGGGCGTTGTTGAAGCTTTCTTT. Residues: CASSERGGVVEAFF.